Below are 6 T cell receptor beta chains sequenced from a single sample in a study of vaccination effects on CD4 cells after COVID-19. Antigen specificity for these receptors is unknown. Peptide-pool stimulation followed by sequencing identified expanded antigen-specific CD4+ clonotypes in the ViraFEST assay. Researchers isolated CD4+ T cells once less than twelve days of culture had elapsed. All participants had two doses of either the BNT162b2 or mRNA-1273 vaccine. Clones were sequenced by immunoSEQ multiplex PCR, and TCRdb holds only the in-frame ones, with some missing. The sample holds 25,000 to 35,000 clones; 74% are singletons and the top ten take roughly a sixth. The source material was CD4+ T cells from PBMCs cultured with HCoV-OC43 spike peptides, sampled after COVID-19 vaccination. This sample's subset: HCoV-OC43 spike overlapping peptide pool stimulation. These receptors originate from a human donor who received a COVID-19 vaccine.

The rearrangement uses TRBV30 and TRBJ1-6; D not certain. Trimming cost V 1 base and J 6 bases, with 1 base left between them. CDR1 is GTSNPN and CDR2 is SVGIG in the germline V gene (reference sequence). There are 11 residues in the CDR3. CDR3 in DNA: TGTGCCTGGAGTGCTAATTCACCCCTCCACTTT. This codes for CAWSANSPLHF.

This clone came up a few times. This chain uses TRBV25-1 with TRBJ2-7; D perhaps matches TRBD1 (5 bases). The CDR3 runs to 14 residues. V gave up 1 base and J gave up 2 bases, with 9 bases separating them. Germline lookup yields CDR1 MGHDK and CDR2 SYGVNS. The CDR3 loop is CASSEWGRAYEQYF. CDR3 bases: TGTGCCAGCAGTGAATGGGGCAGGGCCTACGAGCAGTACTTC.

V is TRBV10-2 and J is TRBJ2-3, with 13 bases identical to TRBD2. Germline V gene data show CDR1 as WSHSY and CDR2 as SAAADI. V was clipped by 3 bases and J by 8 bases; unmatched bases: 8. This CDR3 has 16 residues. The CDR3 nucleotides read TGCGCCAGCAGTGACCCGGGACTAGCGGGGCCCCCTACGCAGTATTTT. Translated, it gives CASSDPGLAGPPTQYF.

J is TRBJ2-7 and V is TRBV25-1; a weak D match, TRBD1 (5 bases). CDR1 and CDR2 from the germline V gene are MGHDK and SYGVNS. CDR3 length: 17 residues. Trimming removed 2 bases from V and 3 bases from J, with 20 bases in between. CDR3: CASSETLLAGSFYEQYF. In DNA, the CDR3 is TGTGCCAGCAGTGAAACTTTATTGGCAGGGTCTTTCTACGAGCAGTACTTC.

A note on this clone: Other nucleotide sequences from this sample produce the same CDR3. This chain uses TRBV9 with TRBJ1-5; no reliable D call. The CDR3 extends over 14 amino acids. V was clipped by 0 bases and J by 0 bases, with 4 bases between them. Germline V CDR1 and CDR2: SGDLS, YYNGEE. The CDR3 DNA reads TGTGCCAGCAGCGTAGGGTATAGCAATCAGCCCCAGCATTTT. Its translation is CASSVGYSNQPQHF.

This CDR3 is CASSLGLAGAYNEQFF. CDR3 in DNA: TGTGCCAGCAGCTTAGGACTAGCGGGAGCCTACAATGAGCAGTTCTTC. V is TRBV11-3 and J is TRBJ2-1, with 12 bases matching TRBD2. The CDR3 spans 16 residues. The germline gives CDR1 SGHNT, CDR2 YENEEA. Germline trimming cut 1 base from V and 2 bases from J; bases unmatched to any gene: 0.